These 5 T cell receptor beta chains came from one sample sequenced in a study of OX40 agonist ivuxolimab in advanced cancers. The library was prepared using the immunoSEQ multiplex PCR assay. The table was pulled from immuneACCESS by TCRdb, which kept in-frame rearrangements only. Such tables lose some clones; where checked, under half of the loss comes from unresolved V genes, and the rest has no known cause. For this sample the table gives tens of thousands of clones, of which approximately 86% were detected only once. The ten largest clones capture 2.5% to 3.5% of the sample. The starting material was CD4+ or CD8+ T cells sorted from blood, obtained in a trial of the OX40 agonist ivuxolimab. The receptors here all came from an adult with an advanced solid tumor such as melanoma, head and neck, liver or kidney cancer.

The V call is TRBV15, the J call TRBJ2-1; the match to TRBD2 covers 7 bases. V was pared by 0 bases and J by 4 bases, with 3 bases of the junction left unmatched. The CDR3 is 15 amino acids. Germline CDR1 reads LNHNV; CDR2 reads YYDKDF (reference sequence). The DNA of the CDR3 is TGTGCCACCAGCAGAGATCGGACTAGATACAATGAGCAGTTCTTC. Translating gives CATSRDRTRYNEQFF.

The CDR3: CAWSMAAGYTF. The DNA of the CDR3 is TGTGCCTGGAGTATGGCAGCTGGCTACACCTTC. This sequence joins TRBV30 and TRBJ1-2, with D unresolved. Trimming cost V 2 bases and J 7 bases, with 8 bases left between them. There are 11 residues in the CDR3. CDR1 and CDR2 from the germline V gene are GTSNPN and SVGIG (reference sequence).

The chain is built from TRBV5-6 and TRBJ2-7; no clear D. CDR1 and CDR2 (germline): SGHDT, YYEEEE. The V and J ends lost 4 bases and 8 bases respectively, with 13 bases between them. There are 12 residues in the CDR3. CDR3 sequence reads: CASSPLNGKQYF. The CDR3 nucleotides read TGTGCCAGCAGCCCTCTTAATGGGAAGCAGTACTTC. Together with reference TRBV5-6 and TRBJ2-7, the CDR3 gives the full variable domain: DAGVTQSPTHLIKTRGQQVTLRCSPKSGHDTVSWYQQALGQGPQFIFQYYEEEERQRGNFPDRFSGHQFPNYSSELNVNALLLGDSALYLCASSPLNGKQYFGPGTRLTVT.

The DNA for the CDR3 is TGTGCCAGCAGATCGGGCTTCATTTCACTACAGCCCCAGCATTTT. It encodes CASRSGFISLQPQHF. V is TRBV6-5 and J is TRBJ1-5; D not certain. Trimming stripped 6 bases from V and 7 bases from J, with 19 bases between. Germline V gene data show CDR1 as MNHEY and CDR2 as SVGAGI. The CDR3 spans 15 residues.

The V and J genes are TRBV7-9 and TRBJ1-2; D not certain. Germline V gene data show CDR1 as SEHNR and CDR2 as FQNEAQ (reference sequence). Trimming took 1 base from V and 8 from J, leaving 8 bases between them. The CDR3 spans 12 residues. CDR3 DNA: TGTGCCAGCAGCTTAGAGGCGGAGGGCTACACCTTC. Translated: CASSLEAEGYTF.